This T cell receptor beta chain was sequenced during a study of cytomegalovirus exposure and HLA in healthy donors. Study-wide results and limits: Specificity of three CMV-associated chains for CMV antigens was verified in vitro. The authors considered a cluster of highly shared sequence variants likely to be a sequencing artifact. The authors enumerated over 150 TCR beta chains as linked to cytomegalovirus. In most subjects, TCR beta sequences reportedly gave accurate predictions of HLA-A and HLA-B alleles.

The PCR used 60 Vbeta and 13 Jbeta primers. Sequencing was performed with immunoSEQ multiplex PCR; in TCRdb, only in-frame clones are kept and a portion is missing. The profile covers some 150,000 clones, with just over 75% appearing a single time and approximately 2.1% taken by the ten largest. Trimming took 9 bases from V and 2 from J; bases not matched to a gene: 6. The CDR3 is 13 residues long. Germline CDR1 is MDHEN and CDR2 is SYDVKM. Of note for this clone: Its antigen is still unknown.

The J gene is TRBJ2-7, the V gene TRBV28, with 8 bases identical to TRBD1. The sequence derives from a woman under 40 in good health and CMV-seropositive. The sample was PBMCs. DNA of the CDR3: TGTGCCAGTACGACAGGGGTAGCCTACGAGCAGTACTTC. Its translation is CASTTGVAYEQYF.